The T cell receptor (beta chain) described here comes from a study of CD8+ T cells in alopecia areata (dated 2018 in TCRdb). Regarding the study in general: High-throughput TCRbeta sequencing was used to examine T cell clonal expansion in alopecia areata in both the C3H/HeJ mouse model and human patients. On the human side, TCRbeta sequencing was run on scalp tissue and on sorted CD4+ and CD8+ peripheral blood T cells from healthy controls and from alopecia areata patients with either patchy or totalis/universalis disease. Scalp clonality was compared among normal scalp (n=4), patchy alopecia areata scalp (n=8), and alopecia totalis/universalis scalp (n=8). RNA was extracted with the PAXgene miRNA kit for fixed scalp, the miRNeasy kit for PBMCs, and the RNeasy kit for mouse skin. immunoSEQ multiplex PCR using 35 Vbeta forward primers and 13 Jbeta reverse primers was used to amplify TCRbeta CDR3 regions.

PBMCs were separated by density centrifugation and stained for CD3, CD4 and CD8, after which CD4+ and CD8+ T cells were sorted on a FACSAria. Scalp biopsies and blood samples were provided by unaffected controls. Receptors were amplified or captured by the immunoSEQ multiplex PCR assay. RNA was extracted from all samples and reverse transcribed into cDNA, which served as template for TCR sequencing. SuperScript III was used to make first-strand cDNA, primed with a 2:1 mix of oligo-dT and random hexamers. Amplification bias was assessed with a synthetic immune receptor repertoire, and residual bias was removed computationally. From the authors' description of their analysis: Raw reads were preprocessed to remove errors, and CDR3 was defined according to IMGT conventions as the region from the conserved cysteine to phenylalanine. Clonality was computed by normalizing Shannon entropy by log2 of the number of productive unique TCRs and subtracting the result from 1. Whether scalp clones were CD4 or CD8 was inferred by matching scalp TCRbeta sequences against CD4 and CD8 repertoires sorted from blood. This immuneACCESS table, as held by TCRdb, lists in-frame sequences with V and J called but not all clones. Of the missing ones, under half trace to an unresolved V gene in checked studies; the others have no known cause. V and J calls and clone size are as listed in that table; D and trimming were resolved from the DNA. The sample table holds some 100,000 clones, of which over 60% were seen once. The ten largest make up approximately 2.8% of the sample.

Germline trimming amounts to 4 bases on V and 4 bases on J, with 6 as the count of junction bases outside the gene matches. CDR1 and CDR2 were assigned from the germline V gene (reference sequence) as GTSNPN and SVGIG. The CDR3 runs 13 amino acids, cysteine and phenylalanine included. Just the 39-base CDR3 DNA is kept, in frame starting at base 1. This clone has a handful of counts. Its antigen is still unknown. Qualities for individual bases were not recorded, and no much larger clone is one base off. Here is what the overall study found, with its caveats: Unlike mouse skin, which is dominated by gammadelta T cells, normal human skin has resident alphabeta T cells that are also sequenced, and this complicates analysis of the scalp TCR repertoire. Higher clonality and more expanded CD8+ clones were observed in lesional scalp than in normal scalp, particularly in alopecia totalis/universalis, a finding suggestive of antigenic drive. Shared TCR sequences between patients were less evident than in mice, which may be partly attributable to HLA diversity in the patient population.

The sequence links TRBV30 to TRBJ1-2; TRBD1 matches 7 bases in the middle. Material for sequencing was CD4+ T cells sorted from blood. The TCR sequence derives from a human donor in good health. The DNA sequence is TGTGCCTGGAATCAACAGGGGAGCTATGGCTACACCTTC. Its product reads: CAWNQQGSYGYTF. The CDR3, completed at both ends by the reference TRBV30 and TRBJ1-2 genes, gives the full variable domain SQTIHQWPATLVQPVGSPLSLECTVEGTSNPNLYWYRQAAGRGLQLLFYSVGIGQISSEVPQNLSASRPQDRQFILSSKKLLLSDSGFYLCAWNQQGSYGYTFGSGTRLTVV.